These 21 T cell receptor beta chains originate from one sample sequenced in a study of early T cells in non-severe SARS-CoV-2 infection. TCRdb re-called the 5' RACE reads through MiXCR, storing one row per CDR3 protein. The repertoire holds roughly 51,000 distinct CDR3 sequences, with around 9.5% as singletons. The material sequenced was whole blood. Receptor source: an adult who was a healthcare worker with PCR-confirmed SARS-CoV-2 infection or an uninfected control (not recorded which).

This clonotype was seen at least ten times. This sequence joins TRBV5-4 and TRBJ2-2; D uncertain. Looked up from germline, CDR1 is SGHNT and CDR2 is YYREEE (reference sequence). The CDR3 is 14 amino acids. V was trimmed by 0 bases and J by 1 base, leaving 4 bases between them. For the CDR3, the DNA is TGTGCCAGCAGCTTGGGCCAGAACACCGGGGAGCTGTTTTTT. It codes for CASSLGQNTGELFF.

This clonotype occurred many times. The chain couples TRBV18 to TRBJ2-7; D gene uncertain. The V end was cut by 0 bases, the J end by 4 bases, with 7 bases between. The length of the CDR3 is 13 residues. Looked up from germline, CDR1 is KGHSH and CDR2 is LQKENI. CDR3 nucleotides: TGTGCCAGCTCACCACCGATAGAGTACGAGCAGTACTTC. It encodes CASSPPIEYEQYF.

This clonotype has a count of ten or more. This rearrangement joins TRBV12-3 or TRBV12-4 to TRBJ2-3; D gene unclear. V gave up 3 bases and J gave up 4 bases, with 11 bases separating them. The CDR3 runs to 14 residues. The CDR3 DNA follows: TGTGCCAGCAGTTTTCGGTCCCGGGCAGATACGCAGTATTTT. Translating it yields CASSFRSRADTQYF.

The CDR3: CASSADRSPLPGTEAFF. The CDR3 coding sequence is TGTGCCAGCAGTGCGGACAGGTCGCCCCTACCGGGGACTGAAGCTTTCTTT. The genes are TRBV27 and TRBJ1-1, with 7 bases fitting TRBD1. The CDR3 spans 17 residues. The junction had 17 bases not matched to a gene; V was cut back by 5 bases and J by 5 bases. Per germline, CDR1 MNHEY and CDR2 SMNVEV (reference sequence).

This clonotype was observed a handful of times. This chain joins TRBV5-6 and TRBJ1-2; no clear D. Trimming removed 0 bases at V and 5 bases at J, with 11 bases between. The CDR3 covers 14 residues. Looked up from germline, CDR1 is SGHDT and CDR2 is YYEEEE. CDR3 loop: CASSLASGPYGYTF. The DNA of the CDR3 is TGTGCCAGCAGCTTGGCGTCTGGGCCGTATGGCTACACCTTC.

V usage is TRBV28 and J usage is TRBJ2-7; no definite D call. V gave up 3 bases and J gave up 0 bases, with 6 bases separating them. The CDR3 spans 13 residues. The germline CDR1 and CDR2 sequences are MDHEN and SYDVKM. CDR3 sequence (DNA): TGTGCCAGCAGTTTGGTTGGCTCCTACGAGCAGTACTTC. Translation: CASSLVGSYEQYF.

This clonotype was recorded many times. The rearrangement uses TRBV6-6 and TRBJ1-1, with D uncertain. The CDR3 runs to 11 residues. The V end lost 6 bases, the J end lost 6 bases, and 8 bases lay between the germline ends. CDR1 and CDR2 (germline): MNHNY, SVGAGI (reference sequence). The CDR3 spells CASSPFPEAFF. DNA for the CDR3: TGTGCCAGCAGCCCATTCCCTGAAGCTTTCTTT.

The chain couples TRBV6-2 or TRBV6-3 to TRBJ1-5, with no clear D. Trimming pared 3 bases from V and 0 bases from J, leaving 9 bases between. This CDR3 region has 15 residues. Germline loops: CDR1 MNHEY, CDR2 SVGEGT. The CDR3 here is CASSYGVYSNQPQHF. CDR3 in DNA: TGTGCCAGCAGTTATGGGGTATATAGCAATCAGCCCCAGCATTTT.

In this sample, this clonotype turned up many times. The chain recombines TRBV6-1 with TRBJ1-1; maybe TRBD1 (5 bases). Looked up from germline, CDR1 is MNHNS and CDR2 is SASEGT. Trimming took off 8 bases at V and 6 bases at J, with 22 bases between the two ends. This CDR3 has 15 amino acids. In DNA form, the CDR3 reads TGTGCCAGCCTCCGGGCGGGGGTGTCAATCCCTGAAGCTTTCTTT. Translating it yields CASLRAGVSIPEAFF.

This clonotype has more than one count but fewer than ten. This chain links TRBV30 with TRBJ1-4, with unresolved D. This CDR3 contains 13 residues. Germline loops: CDR1 GTSNPN, CDR2 SVGIG (reference sequence). Trimming removed 1 base from V and 3 bases from J, with 6 bases in between. CDR3 bases: TGTGCCTGGAGTGGGGGTTCTAATGAAAAACTGTTTTTT. Translation: CAWSGGSNEKLFF. Together with reference TRBV30 and TRBJ1-4, the CDR3 gives the full variable domain: SQTIHQWPATLVQPVGSPLSLECTVEGTSNPNLYWYRQAAGRGLQLLFYSVGIGQISSEVPQNLSASRPQDRQFILSSKKLLLSDSGFYLCAWSGGSNEKLFFGSGTQLSVL.

This clonotype has more than one count but fewer than ten. V and J are TRBV5-1 and TRBJ1-2; D is unresolved. V lost 0 bases to trimming and J lost 4 bases, with 10 bases between them. Germline V lookup: CDR1 SGHRS, CDR2 YFSETQ. The CDR3 sequence is 14 residues long. The CDR3 coding sequence is TGCGCCAGCAGCTTGGTCGAGTACGGCTATGGCTACACCTTC. Translation: CASSLVEYGYGYTF.

This clonotype was recorded many times. This sequence joins TRBV3-1 and TRBJ2-1; D is unresolved. CDR1 and CDR2 (germline): LGHDT, YNNKEL (reference sequence). V was shortened by 4 bases and J by 5 bases, with 15 bases between the two germline ends. The CDR3 runs 15 residues. For the CDR3, the DNA is TGTGCCAGCAGCCGAGAGCAGCGCCCCGACAATGAGCAGTTCTTC. Translated: CASSREQRPDNEQFF.

This clonotype occurred a few times. The rearrangement links TRBV2 to TRBJ2-7; D ambiguous. CDR1 SNHLY and CDR2 FYNNEI come from the germline V gene. With 5 bases removed from V and 3 bases from J, the gap between germline ends came to 8 bases. The CDR3 spans 12 residues. The CDR3 reads CASSLTIYEQYF. The CDR3 DNA reads TGTGCCAGCAGTTTAACGATCTACGAGCAGTACTTC.

At least ten counts were recorded for this clonotype. This CDR3 is CASSPKLVFDEQYF. The CDR3 DNA sequence: TGTGCCAGCTCACCCAAACTAGTTTTCGACGAGCAGTACTTC. The chain recombines TRBV18 with TRBJ2-7; possible D gene TRBD2, 5 bases. There are 14 residues in the CDR3. Trimming stripped 3 bases from V and 5 bases from J, with 14 bases between. Germline V CDR1 and CDR2: KGHSH, LQKENI. Full variable domain (missing parts from reference TRBV18 and TRBJ2-7): NAGVMQNPRHLVRRRGQEARLRCSPMKGHSHVYWYRQLPEEGLKFMVYLQKENIIDESGMPKERFSAEFPKEGPSILRIQQVVRGDSAAYFCASSPKLVFDEQYFGPGTRLTVT.

This chain joins TRBV5-1 and TRBJ2-7; TRBD2 agrees at 13 bases. The CDR3 covers 16 residues. Germline-derived CDR1 and CDR2 are SGHRS and YFSETQ. The junction had 10 bases not matched to a gene; V was cut back by 4 bases and J by 6 bases. This CDR3 is CASSNSGLAGVSEQYF. CDR3 DNA: TGCGCCAGCAGCAATAGCGGACTAGCGGGAGTATCCGAGCAGTACTTC.

This clonotype was recorded at least ten times. The J gene is TRBJ1-4, the V gene TRBV27; D unclear. The CDR3 extends over 15 amino acids. V lost 5 bases and J 8 bases, leaving 18 bases between the germline ends. Germline CDR1 is MNHEY and CDR2 is SMNVEV (reference sequence). The CDR3 here is CASSPDPSAEEKLFF. The CDR3 DNA reads TGTGCCAGCAGTCCAGACCCCTCAGCGGAGGAAAAACTGTTTTTT.

This clonotype was seen only a few times. The J gene is TRBJ2-2, the V gene TRBV6-2 or TRBV6-3; 9 bases map to TRBD1. V trimming: 7 bases; J trimming: 5 bases; junction bases outside the gene matches: 11. The CDR3 is 16 amino acids. Germline V lookup: CDR1 MNHEY, CDR2 SVGEGT. The CDR3 DNA reads as TGTGCCAGCATCTCCGGGACAGGGCGTTCTACCGGGGAGCTGTTTTTT. Amino acid sequence: CASISGTGRSTGELFF.

At least ten counts were recorded for this clonotype. V usage is TRBV28 and J usage is TRBJ1-5; 8 bases agree with TRBD1. The germline V gene encodes CDR1 MDHEN and CDR2 SYDVKM. The junction had 9 bases not matched to a gene; V was cut back by 7 bases and J by 4 bases. The CDR3 is 15 amino acids. Here the CDR3 DNA reads TGTGCCAGCACCAGGACAGGGAGGCGGAATCAGCCCCAGCATTTT. Translated: CASTRTGRRNQPQHF.

This clonotype was observed a handful of times. V and J are TRBV3-1 and TRBJ1-1, with D tentatively TRBD1 (5 bases). The germline V gene has CDR1 LGHDT and CDR2 YNNKEL (reference sequence). Deletions cut 4 bases from V and 7 bases from J, with 16 bases between. CDR3 size: 14 residues. CDR3 DNA sequence: TGTGCCAGCAGCCCATTGGGGGGAGTAAGTGAAGCTTTCTTT. This translates into CASSPLGGVSEAFF.

This clonotype was counted at least ten times. This chain joins TRBV18 and TRBJ1-1, with D perhaps TRBD1 (5 bases). The V end lost 5 bases, the J end lost 0 bases, and 10 bases lay between the germline ends. Germline V gene sequence: CDR1 KGHSH, CDR2 LQKENI. This CDR3 contains 14 residues. The CDR3 here is CASSIGVMNTEAFF. The DNA of the CDR3 is TGTGCCAGCTCAATAGGGGTGATGAACACTGAAGCTTTCTTT.

In its sample, this clonotype was seen many times. V gene TRBV30 combines with J gene TRBJ1-4; no definite D call. CDR1 and CDR2 from the germline V gene are GTSNPN and SVGIG (reference sequence). The CDR3 totals 16 residues. Trimming removed 4 bases at V and 3 bases at J, with 18 bases between. The CDR3: CAWNQGWEAPNEKLFF. In nucleotides, the CDR3 is TGTGCCTGGAATCAAGGGTGGGAGGCGCCTAATGAAAAACTGTTTTTT.